This entry is about one T cell receptor (beta chain). Per the germline V gene, CDR1 is SGHRS and CDR2 is YFSETQ. The CDR3 has 16 amino acids. The trim removed 6 bases at V and 0 bases at J, leaving 5 bases unmatched. This entry belongs to a study of blood T cell repertoires in COVID-19. Study context: Material from acute and convalescent COVID-19 was sourced from the United States, Italy and Spain.

Sequencing was performed with immunoSEQ multiplex PCR; in TCRdb, only in-frame clones are kept and a portion is missing. The sample lists 350,000 to 500,000 clones, 70% to 90% occurring once. Seattle patient enrollment occurred during active infection, with longitudinal follow-up thereafter. The rearrangement uses TRBV5-1 and TRBJ2-6; 8 bases align to TRBD1. This TCR was sampled from a man between 18 and 35 years old with COVID-19, enrolled during active disease. Source material: peripheral blood. CDR3 in amino acids: CASTRQGSSGANVLTF. As DNA, the CDR3 is TGCGCCAGCACCCGACAGGGGAGCTCTGGGGCCAACGTCCTGACTTTC. The whole variable domain, filled in from reference TRBV5-1 and TRBJ2-6, reads KAGVTQTPRYLIKTRGQQVTLSCSPISGHRSVSWYQQTPGQGLQFLFEYFSETQRNKGNFPGRFSGRQFSNSRSEMNVSTLELGDSALYLCASTRQGSSGANVLTFGAGSRLTVL.